Below, 20 T cell receptor beta chains from the same sample are listed, as sequenced in a study of blood T cell repertoires in COVID-19. Clones were sequenced by immunoSEQ multiplex PCR, and TCRdb holds only the in-frame ones, with some missing. Of 250,000 to 400,000 clones in the sample, 90% were seen once. Sequencing used peripheral blood. The source of these receptors is a woman under 40 with COVID-19, enrolled during active disease.

The rearrangement uses TRBV16 and TRBJ2-7; 10 bases fit TRBD1. V shed 2 bases, J shed 4 bases, and the junction held 5 bases outside the gene matches. Looked up from germline, CDR1 is KGHSY and CDR2 is FQNENV. The CDR3 contains 15 residues. As DNA, the CDR3 is TGTGCCAGCAGCCAACCGGGACAGGGGATTTACGAGCAGTACTTC. It yields the protein CASSQPGQGIYEQYF.

V gene TRBV6-5 combines with J gene TRBJ1-5; tentatively, D is TRBD1 (6 bases). Germline CDR1 MNHEY, CDR2 SVGAGI. With 4 bases removed from V and 4 bases from J, the gap between germline ends came to 14 bases. The CDR3 is 15 residues long. CDR3 amino acids: CASSSARTGNQPQHF. CDR3 in DNA: TGTGCCAGCAGTTCCGCACGCACAGGGAATCAGCCCCAGCATTTT.

The chain links TRBV28 to TRBJ1-1, with D perhaps TRBD1 (6 bases). Germline V lookup: CDR1 MDHEN, CDR2 SYDVKM. V lost 1 base to trimming and J lost 5 bases, with 11 bases between them. This CDR3 comprises 14 residues. CDR3 loop: CASSLSGRGTEAFF. CDR3 sequence (DNA): TGTGCCAGCAGTTTATCCGGGAGGGGGACTGAAGCTTTCTTT.

The count of this clone is one. V usage is TRBV27 and J usage is TRBJ2-3; TRBD2 is a possible D gene (6 bases). The CDR3 runs to 17 residues. Germline CDR1 and CDR2: MNHEY and SMNVEV (reference sequence). V was clipped by 2 bases and J by 0 bases, with 15 bases between them. CDR3 DNA: TGTGCCAGCAGTTTAGCGCGGGGCCCACTCAGCACAGATACGCAGTATTTT. Its translation: CASSLARGPLSTDTQYF.

The rearrangement links TRBV6-1 to TRBJ2-1; D is possibly TRBD2 (5 bases). The V and J ends lost 2 bases and 4 bases respectively, with 9 bases between them. The CDR3 is 14 amino acids. Germline V gene data show CDR1 as MNHNS and CDR2 as SASEGT. CDR3: CASSESGEYNEQFF. The CDR3 coding sequence is TGTGCCAGCAGTGAATCCGGGGAATACAATGAGCAGTTCTTC.

This sequence joins TRBV19 and TRBJ2-1, with D perhaps TRBD2 (6 bases). Germline V gives CDR1 LNHDA, CDR2 SQIVND (reference sequence). The CDR3 covers 17 residues. Trimming removed 2 bases from V and 0 bases from J, with 14 bases in between. The CDR3 loop is CASSIIFGGGSYNEQFF. The CDR3 nucleotides are TGTGCCAGTAGTATAATATTCGGGGGAGGCTCCTACAATGAGCAGTTCTTC.

Concerning this clone itself: In the same sample, other DNA sequences code for this CDR3. The CDR3 sequence: CAWSGGIGETQYF. The CDR3 bases are TGTGCCTGGAGTGGAGGGATTGGAGAGACCCAGTACTTC. The J gene is TRBJ2-5, the V gene TRBV30; a weak D match, TRBD2 (5 bases). Germline lookup yields CDR1 GTSNPN and CDR2 SVGIG (reference sequence). The CDR3 loop spans 13 amino acids. With 1 base removed from V and 4 bases from J, the gap between germline ends came to 10 bases.

V gene TRBV6-4 combines with J gene TRBJ2-1; a possible D gene is TRBD1 (5 bases). The CDR3 runs 16 residues. Trimming removed 4 bases from V and 7 bases from J, with 20 bases in between. Looked up from germline, CDR1 is MRHNA and CDR2 is SNTAGT. CDR3 in DNA: TGTGCCAGCAGTGTAGGGGCCGTATCATTTGGGAATGAGCAGTTCTTC. It encodes CASSVGAVSFGNEQFF.

Written as DNA, the CDR3 is TGTGCCAGCAGCACCGGGACTAGCGGGAGCTCCTACAATGAGCAGTTCTTC. It specifies CASSTGTSGSSYNEQFF. V usage is TRBV11-2 and J usage is TRBJ2-1, with TRBD2 identical over 14 bases. The J segment lost 0 bases and the V segment lost 5 bases, leaving 3 bases of the junction unmatched. From germline, CDR1 is SGHAT and CDR2 FQNNGV. This CDR3 has 17 amino acids.

The chain joins TRBV9 to TRBJ1-2; 8 nucleotides line up with TRBD1. Losses at the gene ends were 5 bases for V and 4 bases for J; bases not matched to a gene: 10. Germline CDR1 is SGDLS and CDR2 is YYNGEE. The CDR3 runs 15 residues. As DNA, the CDR3 is TGTGCCAGCAGTCCTGGGACAGGCCTTTCCTATGGCTACACCTTC. Translation: CASSPGTGLSYGYTF.

The table lists this clone with a few counts. This rearrangement joins TRBV3-1 (or the pseudogene TRBV3-2) to TRBJ1-5; weak D call: TRBD1 (5 bases). The CDR3 is made up of 15 amino acids. Trimming shortened V by 1 base and J by 7 bases, and 14 bases separated the two germline ends. Germline V lookup: CDR1 LGHDT, CDR2 YNNKEL (reference sequence). CDR3 coding DNA: TGTGCCAGCAGCCAAGTCGCGGGGCTTGGGCAGCCCCAGCATTTT. This gives the protein CASSQVAGLGQPQHF.

This clone was counted a few times. V is TRBV19 and J is TRBJ1-4, with TRBD1 matching over 8 bases. The CDR3 runs to 14 residues. The germline gives CDR1 LNHDA, CDR2 SQIVND (reference sequence). V trimming: 0 bases; J trimming: 6 bases; junction bases outside the gene matches: 0. For the CDR3, the DNA is TGTGCCAGTAGTATAGAGGACAGGGATGAAAAACTGTTTTTT. Protein product: CASSIEDRDEKLFF.

The rearrangement uses TRBV5-1 and TRBJ1-1, with a weak D call TRBD1 (6 bases). CDR3 length equals 15 residues. With 4 bases removed from V and 5 bases from J, the gap between germline ends came to 18 bases. Germline loops: CDR1 SGHRS, CDR2 YFSETQ. Written as DNA, the CDR3 is TGCGCCAGCAGCCGGCTGGAGGGGGGAGGGACTGAAGCTTTCTTT. Translation: CASSRLEGGGTEAFF.

The chain joins TRBV5-5 to TRBJ2-7; TRBD2 matches at 12 bases. Germline V gene data show CDR1 as SGHKS and CDR2 as YYEKEE (reference sequence). The trim removed 4 bases at V and 3 bases at J, leaving 14 bases unmatched. The CDR3 covers 18 residues. CDR3 sequence: CASSQGLAGIGNYYEQYF. The CDR3 DNA follows: TGTGCCAGCAGCCAGGGACTAGCGGGCATAGGAAATTACTACGAGCAGTACTTC.

V usage is TRBV25-1 and J usage is TRBJ2-3; a possible D gene is TRBD2 (6 bases). Germline loops: CDR1 MGHDK, CDR2 SYGVNS. Trimming removed 3 bases from V and 0 bases from J, with 10 bases in between. This CDR3 is built from 15 residues. The CDR3 coding sequence is TGTGCCAGCAGTGACCTAAGCGGGAGCACAGATACGCAGTATTTT. Translating it yields CASSDLSGSTDTQYF. Complete variable domain (other parts from reference TRBV25-1 and TRBJ2-3): EADIYQTPRYLVIGTGKKITLECSQTMGHDKMYWYQQDPGMELHLIHYSYGVNSTEKGDLSSESTVSRIRTEHFPLTLESARPSHTSQYLCASSDLSGSTDTQYFGPGTRLTVL.

This chain links TRBV12-3 or TRBV12-4 with TRBJ1-3; D remains ambiguous. This CDR3 has 13 residues. Between the trimmed V and J ends, which lost 7 bases and 4 bases, there was a span of 11 bases. For the CDR3, the DNA is TGTGCCAGCACCTCCCGGCGGGGAAACACCATATATTTT. Protein sequence: CASTSRRGNTIYF.

This chain connects TRBV9 to TRBJ2-3; weak D call: TRBD2 (6 bases). CDR1 and CDR2 from the germline V gene are SGDLS and YYNGEE. Trimming removed 0 bases from V and 5 bases from J, with 16 bases in between. The CDR3 totals 16 residues. In DNA form, the CDR3 reads TGTGCCAGCAGCGTAGGGAGCGGGCCGGCGGTAGATACGCAGTATTTT. This sequence encodes CASSVGSGPAVDTQYF.

The chain carries TRBV30 and TRBJ2-5, with TRBD2 matching over 14 bases. Germline V lookup: CDR1 GTSNPN, CDR2 SVGIG (reference sequence). V gave up 0 bases and J gave up 5 bases; unmatched junction bases: 5. This CDR3 region has 16 residues. The CDR3 here is CAWSVGTSGSRETQYF. CDR3 coding DNA: TGTGCCTGGAGTGTAGGGACTAGCGGGAGCCGTGAGACCCAGTACTTC.

This chain uses TRBV30 with TRBJ1-3; D is ambiguous. This CDR3 has 14 residues. Germline CDR1 GTSNPN, CDR2 SVGIG (reference sequence). V lost 1 base, J lost 5 bases, and 12 bases lay in between. The CDR3 nucleotides are TGTGCCTGGAGTGGGGAGAAGCGAAGAAACACCATATATTTT. Translated: CAWSGEKRRNTIYF.

Here the CDR3 reads CASSSQILGGARGYTF. The CDR3 bases are TGTGCCAGCAGTTCCCAAATTCTCGGGGGGGCTAGAGGCTACACCTTC. The chain links TRBV6-5 to TRBJ1-2, with a weak D call TRBD1 (6 bases). Germline CDR1 is MNHEY and CDR2 is SVGAGI. The V end was cut by 4 bases, the J end by 8 bases, with 23 bases between. The CDR3 sequence is 16 residues long.